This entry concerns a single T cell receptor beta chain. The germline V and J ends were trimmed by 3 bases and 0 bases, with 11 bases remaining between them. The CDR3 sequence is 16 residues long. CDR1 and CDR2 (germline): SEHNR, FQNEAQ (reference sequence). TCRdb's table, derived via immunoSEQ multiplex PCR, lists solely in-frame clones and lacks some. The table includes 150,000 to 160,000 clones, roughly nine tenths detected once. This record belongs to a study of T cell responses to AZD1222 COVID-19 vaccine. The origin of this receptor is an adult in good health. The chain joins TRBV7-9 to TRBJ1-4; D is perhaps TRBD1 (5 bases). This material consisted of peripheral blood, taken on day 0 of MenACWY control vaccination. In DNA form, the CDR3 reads TGTGCCAGCAGCTTCCGACAGATTACAACTAATGAAAAACTGTTTTTT. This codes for CASSFRQITTNEKLFF.